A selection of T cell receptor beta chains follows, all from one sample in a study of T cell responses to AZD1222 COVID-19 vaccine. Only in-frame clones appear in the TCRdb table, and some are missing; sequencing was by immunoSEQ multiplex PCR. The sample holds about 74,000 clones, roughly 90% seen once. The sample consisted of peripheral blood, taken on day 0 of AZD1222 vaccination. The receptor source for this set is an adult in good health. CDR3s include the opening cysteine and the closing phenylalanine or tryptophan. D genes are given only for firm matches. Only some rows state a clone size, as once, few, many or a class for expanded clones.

CDR3: CASSSTGGRAGELFF
DNA: TGTGCCAGCAGCTCGACAGGGGGCCGAGCCGGGGAGCTGTTTTTT
V: TRBV7-2
D: TRBD1
size: -
J: TRBJ2-2

CDR3: CASSPRGEGRSHEQYF
DNA: TGTGCCAGCAGCCCGAGGGGGGAGGGCCGGTCTCACGAGCAGTACTTC
V: TRBV7-4
D: -
size: -
J: TRBJ2-7

CDR3: CASSYSEGGASYEQYF
DNA: TGTGCCAGCAGTTACTCGGAGGGGGGGGCCTCCTACGAGCAGTACTTC
V: TRBV6-6
D: -
size: -
J: TRBJ2-7

CDR3: CASIDSDGDLTKGGYTF
DNA: TGTGCCAGCATCGATTCCGACGGGGACTTAACAAAGGGCGGCTACACCTTC
V: TRBV4-2
D: -
size: -
J: TRBJ1-2

CDR3: CASSPYGRAEAFF
DNA: TGTGCCAGCAGCCCCTACGGGAGGGCTGAAGCTTTCTTT
V: TRBV3-1/TRBV3-2
D: -
size: once
J: TRBJ1-1

CDR3: CAWSKSDWAGELFF
DNA: TGTGCCTGGAGTAAAAGCGATTGGGCCGGGGAGCTGTTTTTT
V: TRBV30
D: -
size: -
J: TRBJ2-2

CDR3: CASSATRVDQPQHF
DNA: TGTGCCAGTAGTGCAACCAGGGTTGATCAGCCCCAGCATTTT
V: TRBV19
D: -
size: few
J: TRBJ1-5

CDR3: CASSDRGTGGNTIYF
DNA: TGTGCCAGCAGTGACCGAGGGACGGGAGGAAACACCATATATTTT
V: TRBV6-1
D: -
size: -
J: TRBJ1-3

CDR3: CAWSGRTAGGYEQYF
DNA: TGTGCCTGGAGTGGCCGGACGGCCGGGGGCTACGAGCAGTACTTC
V: TRBV30
D: -
size: -
J: TRBJ2-7

CDR3: CASSEYQGAYEQYF
DNA: TGCGCCAGCAGTGAGTACCAGGGGGCTTACGAGCAGTACTTC
V: TRBV10-1
D: TRBD1
size: -
J: TRBJ2-7

CDR3: CAWSSKTGSLRWEQYF
DNA: TGTGCCTGGAGCTCAAAAACAGGGTCCCTCCGATGGGAGCAGTACTTC
V: TRBV30
D: -
size: few
J: TRBJ2-7

CDR3: CASSRQGTNEKLFF
DNA: TGTGCCAGCAGTCGACAGGGTACTAATGAAAAACTGTTTTTT
V: TRBV28
D: TRBD1
size: -
J: TRBJ1-4

CDR3: CASSETAANTGELFF
DNA: TGTGCCAGCAGTGAGACAGCCGCGAACACCGGGGAGCTGTTTTTT
V: TRBV2
D: -
size: -
J: TRBJ2-2

CDR3: CASSSAGYSNQPQHF
DNA: TGTGCCAGCAGTTCGGCGGGGTATAGCAATCAGCCCCAGCATTTT
V: TRBV6-2/TRBV6-3
D: -
size: -
J: TRBJ1-5

CDR3: CASSTFTPGSEAFF
DNA: TGTGCCAGCAGCACCTTCACCCCGGGGTCTGAAGCTTTCTTT
V: TRBV21-1
D: -
size: -
J: TRBJ1-1

CDR3: CASRAPFEQYF
DNA: TGTGCCAGTCGGGCTCCGTTCGAGCAGTACTTC
V: TRBV28
D: -
size: -
J: TRBJ2-7

CDR3: CASSQSAGLYGYTF
DNA: TGCGCCAGCAGTCAATCGGCAGGCCTCTATGGCTACACCTTC
V: TRBV23-1
D: -
size: -
J: TRBJ1-2

CDR3: CASRTSGKNEQYF
DNA: TGTGCCAGCCGAACTAGCGGGAAAAACGAGCAGTACTTC
V: TRBV27
D: TRBD2
size: -
J: TRBJ2-7

CDR3: CASSLRLAGAYNEQFF
DNA: TGTGCCAGCAGCTTGAGACTAGCGGGGGCGTACAATGAGCAGTTCTTC
V: TRBV5-4
D: TRBD2
size: -
J: TRBJ2-1

CDR3: CASSEGMMWEGYEQYF
DNA: TGTGCCAGCAGTGAAGGGATGATGTGGGAGGGCTACGAGCAGTACTTC
V: TRBV2
D: TRBD2
size: -
J: TRBJ2-7

CDR3: CASSIWDSHNEQFF
DNA: TGTGCCAGTAGTATTTGGGACAGCCACAATGAGCAGTTCTTC
V: TRBV19
D: TRBD1
size: -
J: TRBJ2-1

CDR3: CASSQKKRESGNETQYF
DNA: TGTGCCAGCAGCCAAAAGAAAAGGGAGAGCGGGAACGAGACCCAGTACTTC
V: TRBV4-2
D: TRBD2
size: few
J: TRBJ2-5

CDR3: CASSPLRESGRGEQYF
DNA: TGTGCCAGCTCACCACTCAGAGAGTCAGGCAGGGGGGAGCAGTACTTC
V: TRBV18
D: TRBD1
size: -
J: TRBJ2-7

CDR3: CASSLDRGQRNGYTF
DNA: TGTGCCAGCAGCCTTGACAGGGGGCAAAGGAATGGCTACACCTTC
V: TRBV3-1/TRBV3-2
D: TRBD1
size: -
J: TRBJ1-2

CDR3: CASSQDRGRGRPSSYNSPLHF
DNA: TGTGCCAGCAGCCAAGATCGGGGTAGGGGCAGACCCAGCTCCTATAATTCACCCCTCCACTTT
V: TRBV3-1/TRBV3-2
D: -
size: many
J: TRBJ1-6

CDR3: CASSQGQRGLGYTF
DNA: TGTGCCAGCAGCCAAGGTCAAAGGGGGCTTGGCTACACCTTC
V: TRBV3-1/TRBV3-2
D: TRBD1
size: -
J: TRBJ1-2

CDR3: CASRPNSLSGNTIYF
DNA: TGTGCCAGCAGGCCTAACTCCCTCTCTGGAAACACCATATATTTT
V: TRBV27
D: -
size: -
J: TRBJ1-3